Following are 17 T cell receptor beta chains from one sample sequenced in a study of CD8 T cells in Susac syndrome. Reverse transcription of roughly 0.5 to 1 ug RNA used random hexamers. TCRdb passed the immunoSEQ multiplex PCR reads through MiXCR, listing each CDR3 protein once. The sample records roughly 110,000 distinct CDR3 sequences, about 90% being singletons. Material: CD4+ T cells from PBMCs. The receptors derive from a human donor in good health.

The gene calls are TRBV29-1 and TRBJ2-7; TRBD1 aligns across 7 bases. V lost 0 bases, J lost 0 bases, and 5 bases stayed unmatched. CDR3 length: 15 amino acids. Germline assignment: CDR1 SQVTM and CDR2 ANQGSEA. The CDR3 region is CSVEDDRDSSYEQYF. CDR3 nucleotide sequence: TGCAGCGTTGAAGATGATAGGGACAGCTCCTACGAGCAGTACTTC.

The chain combines TRBV10-3 with TRBJ2-3; 13 bases match TRBD2. Trimming cost V 6 bases and J 2 bases; bases outside gene matches: 5. The germline gives CDR1 ENHRY, CDR2 SYGVKD. The CDR3 loop spans 16 amino acids. CDR3 sequence reads: CAISTSGRAYTDTQYF. CDR3 bases: TGTGCCATCAGCACTAGCGGGAGGGCCTACACAGATACGCAGTATTTT.

J is TRBJ2-1 and V is TRBV5-1, with TRBD2 matching over 14 bases. CDR1 is SGHRS, CDR2 YFSETQ, per germline. CDR3 length equals 17 residues. V was pared by 5 bases and J by 8 bases, with 12 bases of the junction left unmatched. The CDR3 region is CASSVAGTSGSFDEQFF. The CDR3 DNA follows: TGCGCCAGCAGTGTGGCTGGGACTAGCGGGAGTTTTGATGAGCAGTTCTTC.

The rearrangement joins TRBV6-2 or TRBV6-3 to TRBJ2-7; D could derive from TRBD1 or TRBD2 (5 bases each). V gave up 6 bases and J gave up 1 base, with 10 bases separating them. Germline lookup yields CDR1 MNHEY and CDR2 SVGEGT. This CDR3 is 13 amino acids long. CDR3 protein: CASSGTDSYEQYF. CDR3 nucleotides: TGTGCCAGCAGCGGGACGGATTCCTACGAGCAGTACTTC.

J is TRBJ2-7 and V is TRBV4-1; D is ambiguous. This CDR3 is built from 12 residues. Germline V gene data show CDR1 as MGHRA and CDR2 as YSYEKL. V shed 2 bases and J shed 12 bases, with 14 bases lying between them. DNA of the CDR3: TGCGCCAGCAGCCAAACGGCAGGAGTCCCGTACTTC. Amino acids: CASSQTAGVPYF.

The chain employs TRBV20-1 and TRBJ2-5; 11 nucleotides agree with TRBD2. The CDR3 totals 18 residues. Germline loops: CDR1 DFQATT, CDR2 SNEGSKA (reference sequence). The junction had 15 bases not matched to a gene; V was cut back by 4 bases and J by 2 bases. Here the CDR3 DNA reads TGCAGTGCTATCCCGAGGGCTAGCGGGAGGACCTTACAAGAGACCCAGTACTTC. Protein product: CSAIPRASGRTLQETQYF.

The rearrangement joins TRBV5-8 to TRBJ1-2, with D unresolved. There are 14 residues in the CDR3. Germline V gene data show CDR1 as SGHTS and CDR2 as YDEGEE. V lost 2 bases, J lost 3 bases, and 11 bases lay in between. CDR3 nucleotides: TGTGCCAGCAGCTTTTTTCAGGCCCACTATGGCTACACCTTC. Its protein is CASSFFQAHYGYTF.

This rearrangement joins TRBV2 to TRBJ2-7; tentatively, D is TRBD2 (5 bases). V was cut by 6 bases and J by 5 bases, with 11 bases left in between. Germline loops: CDR1 SNHLY, CDR2 FYNNEI. CDR3 size: 12 residues. CDR3 protein: CASSERGHEQYF. DNA of the CDR3: TGTGCCAGCAGCGAACGCGGGCACGAGCAGTACTTC.

CDR3 sequence: CASSLTWDGSYEQYF. The CDR3 nucleotides are TGTGCCAGCAGTTTGACCTGGGACGGTTCCTACGAGCAGTACTTC. This rearrangement joins TRBV27 to TRBJ2-7; the D gene could be TRBD1 or TRBD2 (5 bases each). V dropped 3 bases and J dropped 1 base, with 13 bases sitting between them. CDR1 and CDR2 from the germline V gene are MNHEY and SMNVEV (reference sequence). CDR3 length: 15 residues.

CDR3: CSAFASTDTQYF. The CDR3 DNA is TGCAGTGCTTTTGCTAGCACAGATACGCAGTATTTT. The V gene is TRBV20-1, the J gene TRBJ2-3; D is undetermined. The CDR3 runs 12 residues. V was trimmed by 5 bases and J by 0 bases, leaving 6 bases between them. CDR1 is DFQATT, CDR2 SNEGSKA, per germline (reference sequence).

The chain couples TRBV3-1 to TRBJ2-2, with unresolved D. This CDR3 region has 13 residues. Germline V gives CDR1 LGHDT, CDR2 YNNKEL (reference sequence). V lost 1 base and J 4 bases, leaving 4 bases between the germline ends. The CDR3 DNA follows: TGTGCCAGCAGCCAAGTCAGCACCGGGGAGCTGTTTTTT. Translated: CASSQVSTGELFF.

This clonotype has a single count. The J gene is TRBJ1-1, the V gene TRBV20-1; D might be TRBD1 (5 bases). The CDR3 spans 16 residues. Germline assignment: CDR1 DFQATT and CDR2 SNEGSKA (reference sequence). V shed 3 bases and J shed 0 bases, with 17 bases lying between them. CDR3 protein: CSARGRDNFMNTEAFF. In DNA form, the CDR3 reads TGCAGTGCTAGGGGCAGGGATAACTTTATGAACACTGAAGCTTTCTTT.

The chain combines TRBV29-1 with TRBJ2-5, with 13 bases matching TRBD2. The V and J ends lost 4 bases and 5 bases, in that order; junction bases with no gene match: 10. This CDR3 spans 16 amino acids. Germline lookup yields CDR1 SQVTM and CDR2 ANQGSEA. The CDR3 loop reads CSVVKLAGGPAETQYF. CDR3 coding DNA: TGCAGCGTTGTCAAACTAGCGGGGGGGCCCGCGGAGACCCAGTACTTC.

The rearrangement joins TRBV7-6 to TRBJ2-7; perhaps TRBD1 as D (7 bases). The V gene lost 5 bases and the J gene lost 2 bases, with 16 bases spanning the gap. Germline lookup yields CDR1 SGHVS and CDR2 FNYEAQ. The CDR3 is made up of 15 amino acids. CDR3 DNA sequence: TGTGCCAGCAGCCAATCTCCAGGGGGGACCTACGAGCAGTACTTC. Encoded protein: CASSQSPGGTYEQYF.

The V and J genes are TRBV20-1 and TRBJ2-1; 9 nucleotides line up with TRBD2. Germline values: CDR1 DFQATT, CDR2 SNEGSKA (reference sequence). The ends lost 0 bases at V and 8 bases at J; junction bases unmatched: 8. This CDR3 has 15 residues. DNA of the CDR3: TGCAGTGCTAGAGATGGTAGCGGGAGTCAGGATGAGCAGTTCTTC. Translating gives CSARDGSGSQDEQFF.

V and J are TRBV27 and TRBJ1-1; D remains unclear. V dropped 4 bases and J dropped 1 base, with 10 bases sitting between them. CDR3 length: 14 amino acids. Germline V gene lookup returns CDR1 MNHEY and CDR2 SMNVEV (reference sequence). This CDR3 is CASSSQKPNTEAFF. As DNA, the CDR3 is TGTGCCAGCAGTTCACAGAAGCCGAACACTGAAGCTTTCTTT.

V gene TRBV7-6 combines with J gene TRBJ2-5, with TRBD2 identical over 13 bases. CDR3 length equals 18 residues. V gave up 0 bases and J gave up 3 bases; unmatched junction bases: 7. From germline, CDR1 is SGHVS and CDR2 FNYEAQ. CDR3 sequence reads: CASSLAETSGGYEETQYF. For the CDR3, the DNA is TGTGCCAGCAGCTTAGCCGAGACTAGCGGGGGGTATGAAGAGACCCAGTACTTC.